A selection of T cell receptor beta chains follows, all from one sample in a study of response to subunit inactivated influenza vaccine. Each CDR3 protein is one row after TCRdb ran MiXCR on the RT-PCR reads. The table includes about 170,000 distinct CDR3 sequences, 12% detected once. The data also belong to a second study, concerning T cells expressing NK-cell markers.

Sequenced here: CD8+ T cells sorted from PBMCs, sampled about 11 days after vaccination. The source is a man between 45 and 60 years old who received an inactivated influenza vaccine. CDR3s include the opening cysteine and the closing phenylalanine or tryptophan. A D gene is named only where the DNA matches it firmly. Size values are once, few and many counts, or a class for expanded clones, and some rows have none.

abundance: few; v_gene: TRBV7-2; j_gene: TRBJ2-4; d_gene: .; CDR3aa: CASTLAWGYLHIQYF; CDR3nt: TGTGCCAGCACCTTAGCTTGGGGGTATCTTCACATTCAGTACTTC
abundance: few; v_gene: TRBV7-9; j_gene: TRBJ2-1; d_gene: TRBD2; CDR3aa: CASSLIAGGLNEQFF; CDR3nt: TGTGCCAGCAGTTTAATAGCGGGAGGATTAAATGAGCAGTTCTTC
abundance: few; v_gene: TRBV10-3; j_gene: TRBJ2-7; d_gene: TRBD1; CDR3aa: CAISWTGGENEQYF; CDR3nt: TGTGCCATCAGCTGGACAGGGGGCGAGAACGAGCAGTACTTC
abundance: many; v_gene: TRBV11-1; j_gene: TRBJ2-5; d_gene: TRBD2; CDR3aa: CASSLAVAGALQETQYF; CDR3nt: TGTGCCAGCAGCTTAGCGGTAGCGGGAGCCCTCCAAGAGACCCAGTACTTC
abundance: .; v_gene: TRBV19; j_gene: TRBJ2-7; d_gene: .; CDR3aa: CASSIDPGTYEQYF; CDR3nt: TGTGCCAGTAGTATAGATCCGGGCACCTACGAGCAGTACTTC
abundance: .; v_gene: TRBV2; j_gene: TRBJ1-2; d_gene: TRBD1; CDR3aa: CASTGQVKDGYTF; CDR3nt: TGTGCCAGCACCGGACAGGTTAAGGATGGCTACACCTTC
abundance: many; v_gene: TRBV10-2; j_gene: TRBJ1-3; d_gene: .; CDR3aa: CASSEDGGLISSGNTIYF; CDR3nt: TGCGCCAGCAGTGAGGACGGGGGATTGATAAGCTCTGGAAACACCATATATTTT
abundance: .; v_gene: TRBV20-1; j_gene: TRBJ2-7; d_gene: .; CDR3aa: CSARVRTTPLEQYF; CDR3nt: TGCAGTGCTAGAGTGAGGACTACCCCCCTCGAGCAGTACTTC
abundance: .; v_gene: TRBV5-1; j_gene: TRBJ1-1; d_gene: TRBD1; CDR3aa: CASSLWTGNTEAFF; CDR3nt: TGCGCCAGCAGCCTGTGGACAGGGAACACTGAAGCTTTCTTT
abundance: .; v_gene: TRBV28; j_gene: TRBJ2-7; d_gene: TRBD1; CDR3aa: CASSLRDRGHEQYF; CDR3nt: TGTGCCAGCAGTTTACGGGACAGGGGGCACGAGCAGTACTTC
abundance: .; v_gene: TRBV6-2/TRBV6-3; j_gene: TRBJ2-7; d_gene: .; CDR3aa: CASSYFQGNYGQYF; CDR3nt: TGTGCCAGCAGTTACTTCCAGGGAAACTACGGGCAGTACTTC
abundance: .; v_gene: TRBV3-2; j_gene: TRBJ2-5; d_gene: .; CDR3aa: CALRTAQETQYF; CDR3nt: TGTGCCTTACGGACAGCACAAGAGACCCAGTACTTC
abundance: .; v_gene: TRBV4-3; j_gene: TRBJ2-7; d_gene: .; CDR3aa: CASSQDQEMAYEQYF; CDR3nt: TGCGCCAGCAGCCAAGACCAGGAGATGGCCTACGAGCAGTACTTC
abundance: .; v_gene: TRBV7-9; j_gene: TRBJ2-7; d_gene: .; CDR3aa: CASSEGTYYEQYF; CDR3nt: TGTGCCAGCAGCGAAGGGACATACTACGAGCAGTACTTC
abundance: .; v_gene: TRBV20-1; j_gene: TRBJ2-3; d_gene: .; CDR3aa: CSARDQRQPSTDTHYF; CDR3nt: TGCAGTGCTAGAGATCAAAGGCAGCCTAGCACAGATACGCACTATTTT
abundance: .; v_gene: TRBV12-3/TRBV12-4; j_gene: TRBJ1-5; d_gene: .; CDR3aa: CASSPPNQPQHF; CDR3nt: TGTGCCAGCAGCCCTCCCAATCAGCCCCAGCATTTT
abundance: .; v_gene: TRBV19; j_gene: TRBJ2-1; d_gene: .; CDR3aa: CASSIRILTESSYNEQFF; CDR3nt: TGTGCCAGTAGTATCCGGATATTGACAGAAAGCTCCTACAATGAGCAGTTCTTC
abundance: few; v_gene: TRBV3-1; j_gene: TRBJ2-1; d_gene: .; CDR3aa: CASSQDDHNEQFF; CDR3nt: TGTGCCAGCAGCCAAGATGATCACAATGAGCAGTTCTTC
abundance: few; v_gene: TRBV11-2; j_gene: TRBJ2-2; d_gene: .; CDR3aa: CASSLPVGAMNTGELFF; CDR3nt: TGTGCCAGCAGCTTACCGGTAGGGGCAATGAACACCGGGGAGCTGTTTTTT
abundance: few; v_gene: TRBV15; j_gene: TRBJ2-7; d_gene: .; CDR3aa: CATSREQVSSYEQYF; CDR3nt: TGTGCCACCAGCAGAGAACAGGTATCCTCCTACGAGCAGTACTTC
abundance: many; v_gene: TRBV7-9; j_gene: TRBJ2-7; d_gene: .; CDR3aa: CASSSTDYEQYF; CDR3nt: TGTGCCAGCAGCTCGACGGATTACGAGCAGTACTTC
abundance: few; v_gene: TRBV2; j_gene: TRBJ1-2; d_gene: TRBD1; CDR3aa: CASKTGRGTPDNYGYTF; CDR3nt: TGTGCCAGCAAGACAGGGCGGGGGACACCAGATAACTATGGCTACACCTTC
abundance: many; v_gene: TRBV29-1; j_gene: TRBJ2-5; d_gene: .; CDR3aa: CSVATGGVGETQYF; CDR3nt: TGCAGCGTCGCGACAGGCGGGGTTGGGGAGACCCAGTACTTC
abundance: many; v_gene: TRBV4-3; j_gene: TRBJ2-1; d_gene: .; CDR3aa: CASSQDWAGYNEQFF; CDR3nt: TGCGCCAGCAGCCAAGATTGGGCAGGGTACAATGAGCAGTTCTTC
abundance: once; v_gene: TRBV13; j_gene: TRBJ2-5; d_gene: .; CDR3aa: CASSWGTVQETQYF; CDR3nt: TGTGCCAGCAGCTGGGGGACGGTTCAAGAGACCCAGTACTTC
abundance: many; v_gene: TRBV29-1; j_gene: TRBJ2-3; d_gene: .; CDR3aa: CSVEDTARTDTQYF; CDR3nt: TGCAGCGTTGAAGATACGGCGCGCACAGATACGCAGTATTTT
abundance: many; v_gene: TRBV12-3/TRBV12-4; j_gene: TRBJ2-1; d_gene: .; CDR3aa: CASSLSSYNEQFF; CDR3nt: TGTGCCAGCAGCTTGAGCTCCTACAATGAGCAGTTCTTC
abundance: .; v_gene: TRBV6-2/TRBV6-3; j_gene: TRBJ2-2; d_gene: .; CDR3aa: CASRPFSGELFF; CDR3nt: TGTGCCAGCAGACCTTTTAGCGGGGAGCTGTTTTTT
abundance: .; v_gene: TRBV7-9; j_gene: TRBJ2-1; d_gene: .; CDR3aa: CASSFFGNEQFF; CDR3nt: TGTGCCAGCAGCTTTTTTGGGAATGAGCAGTTCTTC
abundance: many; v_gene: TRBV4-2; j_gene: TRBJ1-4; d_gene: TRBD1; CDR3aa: CASSPRTGEKLFF; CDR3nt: TGTGCCAGCAGCCCCCGGACAGGAGAAAAACTGTTTTTT
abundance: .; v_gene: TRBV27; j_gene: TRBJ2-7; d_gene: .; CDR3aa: CASSLSTQGYEQYF; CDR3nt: TGTGCCAGCAGTTTGTCTACCCAGGGTTACGAGCAGTACTTC
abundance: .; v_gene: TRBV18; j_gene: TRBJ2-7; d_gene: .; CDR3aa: CASSPGPNSYEQYF; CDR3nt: TGTGCCAGCTCACCCGGACCTAACTCCTACGAGCAGTACTTC
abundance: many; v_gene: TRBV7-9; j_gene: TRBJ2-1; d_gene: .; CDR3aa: CASQGGSYNEQFF; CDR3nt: TGTGCCAGTCAGGGGGGATCCTACAATGAGCAGTTCTTC
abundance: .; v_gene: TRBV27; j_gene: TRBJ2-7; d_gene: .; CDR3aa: CASSLGPRGSYEQYF; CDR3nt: TGTGCCAGCAGTTTAGGTCCGAGGGGCTCCTACGAGCAGTACTTC
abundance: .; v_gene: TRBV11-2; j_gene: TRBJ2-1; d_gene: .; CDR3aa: CASSLGSVREQFF; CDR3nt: TGTGCCAGCAGCTTAGGGTCGGTTCGTGAGCAGTTCTTC
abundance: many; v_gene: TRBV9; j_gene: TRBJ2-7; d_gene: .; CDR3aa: CASSAGLYSYEQYF; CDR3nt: TGTGCCAGCAGCGCGGGACTCTACTCCTACGAGCAGTACTTC
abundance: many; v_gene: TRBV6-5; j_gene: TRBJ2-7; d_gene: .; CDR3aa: CASSYSSFTISYEQYF; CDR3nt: TGTGCCAGCAGTTACTCCTCATTCACCATCTCCTACGAGCAGTACTTC